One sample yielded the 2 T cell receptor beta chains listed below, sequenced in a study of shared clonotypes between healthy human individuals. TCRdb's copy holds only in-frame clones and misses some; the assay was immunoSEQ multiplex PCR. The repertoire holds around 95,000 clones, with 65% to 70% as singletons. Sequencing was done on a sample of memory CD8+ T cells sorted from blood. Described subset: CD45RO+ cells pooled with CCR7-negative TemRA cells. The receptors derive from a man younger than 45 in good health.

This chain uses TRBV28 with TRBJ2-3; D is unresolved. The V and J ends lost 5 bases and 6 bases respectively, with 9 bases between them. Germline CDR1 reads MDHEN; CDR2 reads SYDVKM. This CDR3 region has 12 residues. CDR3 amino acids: CASSPDMDTQYF. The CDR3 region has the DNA TGTGCCAGCAGTCCCGACATGGATACGCAGTATTTT.

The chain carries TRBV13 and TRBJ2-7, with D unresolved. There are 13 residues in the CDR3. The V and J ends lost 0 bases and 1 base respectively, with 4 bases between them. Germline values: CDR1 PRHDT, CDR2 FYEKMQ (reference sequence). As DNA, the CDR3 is TGTGCCAGCAGCTTAGGAAAATCCTACGAGCAGTACTTC. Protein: CASSLGKSYEQYF.